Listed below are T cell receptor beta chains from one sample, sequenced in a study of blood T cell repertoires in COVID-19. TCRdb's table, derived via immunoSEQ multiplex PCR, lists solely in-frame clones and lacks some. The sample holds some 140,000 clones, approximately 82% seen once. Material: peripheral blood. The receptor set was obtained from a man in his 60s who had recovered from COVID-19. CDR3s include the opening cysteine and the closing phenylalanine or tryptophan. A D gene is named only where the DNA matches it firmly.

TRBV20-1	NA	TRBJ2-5	CSASSTSQETQYF
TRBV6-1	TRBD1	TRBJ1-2	CASSEPGQGAGSYGYTF
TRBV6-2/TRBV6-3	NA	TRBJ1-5	CASSTMARGNQPQHF
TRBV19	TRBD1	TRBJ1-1	CASTHRGRNTEAFF
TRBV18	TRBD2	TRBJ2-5	CASSPRTSEGETQYF
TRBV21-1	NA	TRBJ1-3	CASSKALGQCVGNTIYF
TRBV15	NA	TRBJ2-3	CATSRDRADTQYF
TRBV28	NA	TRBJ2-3	CAIRGGFTDTQYF
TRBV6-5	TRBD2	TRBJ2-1	CASSRTSGYNEQFF
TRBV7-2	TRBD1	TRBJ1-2	CASSSNLLTGANYGYTF
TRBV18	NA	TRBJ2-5	CASSGGNQETQYF
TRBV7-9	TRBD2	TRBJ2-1	CASSFIRDYSNEQFF
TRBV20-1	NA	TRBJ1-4	CSASEVGGQGNEKLFF
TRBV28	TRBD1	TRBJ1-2	CASSARGENYGYTF
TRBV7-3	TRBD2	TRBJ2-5	CASSPTGERGVVAQYF
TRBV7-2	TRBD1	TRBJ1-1	CASSPVQGSTEAFF
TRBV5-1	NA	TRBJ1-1	CASSQGNLNTEAFF
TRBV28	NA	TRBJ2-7	CASSLGRATYEQYF
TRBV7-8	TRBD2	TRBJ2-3	CATGRTSGTDTQYF
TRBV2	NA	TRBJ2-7	CASSPLNEQYF
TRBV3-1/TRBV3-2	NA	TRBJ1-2	CASSPTGFANYGYTF
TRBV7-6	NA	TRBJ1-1	CASSLTEAGNTEAFF
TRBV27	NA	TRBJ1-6	CASSFSTQGFGSPLHF
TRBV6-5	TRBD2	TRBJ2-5	CASSLTSGGQETQYF
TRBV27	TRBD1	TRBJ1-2	CASSLKWDREMLGYTF